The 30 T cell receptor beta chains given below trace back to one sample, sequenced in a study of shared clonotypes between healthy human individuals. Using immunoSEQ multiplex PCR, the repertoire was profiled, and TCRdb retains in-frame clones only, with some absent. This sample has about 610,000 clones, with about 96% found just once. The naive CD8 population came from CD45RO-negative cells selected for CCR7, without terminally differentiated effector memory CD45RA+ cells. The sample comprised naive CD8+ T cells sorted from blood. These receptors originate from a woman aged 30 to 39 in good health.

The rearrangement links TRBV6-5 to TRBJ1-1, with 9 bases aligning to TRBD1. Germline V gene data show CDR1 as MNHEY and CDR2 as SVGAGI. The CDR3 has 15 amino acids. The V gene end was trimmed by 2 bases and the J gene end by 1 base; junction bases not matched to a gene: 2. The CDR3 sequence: CASSYGTGWNTEAFF. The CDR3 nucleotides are TGTGCCAGCAGTTACGGGACAGGGTGGAACACTGAAGCTTTCTTT.

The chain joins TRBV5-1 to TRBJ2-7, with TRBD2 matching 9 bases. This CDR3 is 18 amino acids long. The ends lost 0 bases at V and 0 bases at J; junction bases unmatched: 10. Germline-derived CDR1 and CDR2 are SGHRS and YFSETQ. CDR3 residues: CASSLVALAGRASYEQYF. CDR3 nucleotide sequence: TGCGCCAGCAGCTTGGTAGCTCTAGCGGGACGCGCCTCCTACGAGCAGTACTTC.

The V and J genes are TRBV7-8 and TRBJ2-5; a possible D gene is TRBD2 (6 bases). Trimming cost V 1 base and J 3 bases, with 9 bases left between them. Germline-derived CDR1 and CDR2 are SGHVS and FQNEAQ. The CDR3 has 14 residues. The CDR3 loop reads CASSLVSGEETQYF. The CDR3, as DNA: TGTGCCAGCAGCTTAGTATCGGGAGAAGAGACCCAGTACTTC.

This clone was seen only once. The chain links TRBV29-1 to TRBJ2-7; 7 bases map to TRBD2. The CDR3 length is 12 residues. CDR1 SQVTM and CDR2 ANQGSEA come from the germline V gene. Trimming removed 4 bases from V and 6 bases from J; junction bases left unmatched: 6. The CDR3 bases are TGCAGCGTTGGGGAGGGAACGGGCGAGCAGTACTTC. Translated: CSVGEGTGEQYF.

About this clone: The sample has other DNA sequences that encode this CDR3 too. The CDR3 spells CASSISGSYNEQFF. The CDR3, as DNA: TGTGCCAGTAGTATTAGCGGGAGCTACAATGAGCAGTTCTTC. The genes are TRBV19 and TRBJ2-1, with TRBD2 matching 9 bases. In germline, CDR1 is LNHDA, CDR2 SQIVND (reference sequence). V was clipped by 3 bases and J by 3 bases; unmatched bases: 0. There are 14 residues in the CDR3.

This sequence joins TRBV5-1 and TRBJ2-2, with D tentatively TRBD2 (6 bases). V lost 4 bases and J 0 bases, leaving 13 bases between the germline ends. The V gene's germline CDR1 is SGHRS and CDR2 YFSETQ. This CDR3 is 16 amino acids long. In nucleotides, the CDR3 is TGCGCCAGCAGCCTCAGCCTAGCGCCGAACACCGGGGAGCTGTTTTTT. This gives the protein CASSLSLAPNTGELFF.

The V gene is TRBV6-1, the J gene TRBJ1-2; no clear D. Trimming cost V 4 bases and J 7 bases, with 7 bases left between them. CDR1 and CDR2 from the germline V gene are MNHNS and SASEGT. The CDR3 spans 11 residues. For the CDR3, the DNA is TGTGCCAGCAGTGTAAACGGTGGCTACACCTTC. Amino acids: CASSVNGGYTF.

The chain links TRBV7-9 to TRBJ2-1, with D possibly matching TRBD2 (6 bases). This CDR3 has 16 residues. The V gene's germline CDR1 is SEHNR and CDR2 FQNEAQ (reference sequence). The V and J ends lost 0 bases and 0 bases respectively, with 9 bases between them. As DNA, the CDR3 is TGTGCCAGCAGCTTAGCGGGCGGGATCTCCTACAATGAGCAGTTCTTC. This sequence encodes CASSLAGGISYNEQFF.

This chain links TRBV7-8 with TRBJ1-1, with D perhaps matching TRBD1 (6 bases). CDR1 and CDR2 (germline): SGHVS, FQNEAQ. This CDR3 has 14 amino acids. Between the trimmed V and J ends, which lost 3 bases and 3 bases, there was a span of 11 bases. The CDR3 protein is CASSLRGVYTEAFF. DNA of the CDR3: TGTGCCAGCAGCTTGAGGGGGGTATACACTGAAGCTTTCTTT.

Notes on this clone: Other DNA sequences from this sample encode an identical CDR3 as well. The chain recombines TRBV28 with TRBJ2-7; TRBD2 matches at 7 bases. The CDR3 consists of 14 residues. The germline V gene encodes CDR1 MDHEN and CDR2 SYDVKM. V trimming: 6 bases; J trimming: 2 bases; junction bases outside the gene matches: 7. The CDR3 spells CASSLTGTTYEQYF. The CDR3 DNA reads TGTGCCAGCAGCTTGACCGGGACTACCTACGAGCAGTACTTC.

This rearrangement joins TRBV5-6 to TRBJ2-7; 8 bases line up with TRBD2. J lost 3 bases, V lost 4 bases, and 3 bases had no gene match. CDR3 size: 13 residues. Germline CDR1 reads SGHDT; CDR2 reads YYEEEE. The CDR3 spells CASSQGLDYEQYF. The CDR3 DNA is TGTGCCAGCAGCCAGGGACTAGACTACGAGCAGTACTTC.

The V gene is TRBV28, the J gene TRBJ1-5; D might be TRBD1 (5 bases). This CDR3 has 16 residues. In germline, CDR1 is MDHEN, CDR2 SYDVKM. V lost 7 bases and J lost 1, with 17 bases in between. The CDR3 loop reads CASILNGEGSNQPQHF. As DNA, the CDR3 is TGTGCCAGCATTCTAAATGGGGAGGGGAGCAATCAGCCCCAGCATTTT. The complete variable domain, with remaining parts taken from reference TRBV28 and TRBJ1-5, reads DVKVTQSSRYLVKRTGEKVFLECVQDMDHENMFWYRQDPGLGLRLIYFSYDVKMKEKGDIPEGYSVSREKKERFSLILESASTNQTSMYLCASILNGEGSNQPQHFGDGTRLSIL.

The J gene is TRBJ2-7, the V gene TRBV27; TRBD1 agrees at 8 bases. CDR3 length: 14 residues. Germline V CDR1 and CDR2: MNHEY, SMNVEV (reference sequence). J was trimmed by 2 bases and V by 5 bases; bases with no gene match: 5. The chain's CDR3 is CASSLGTGPYEQYF. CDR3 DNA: TGTGCCAGCAGTCTCGGGACAGGACCCTACGAGCAGTACTTC.

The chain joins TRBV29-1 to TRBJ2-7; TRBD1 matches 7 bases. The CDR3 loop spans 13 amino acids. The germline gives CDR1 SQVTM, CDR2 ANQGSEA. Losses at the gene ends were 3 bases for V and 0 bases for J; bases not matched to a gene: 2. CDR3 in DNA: TGCAGCGTTGAGGGACAGCTCTCCTACGAGCAGTACTTC. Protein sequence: CSVEGQLSYEQYF.

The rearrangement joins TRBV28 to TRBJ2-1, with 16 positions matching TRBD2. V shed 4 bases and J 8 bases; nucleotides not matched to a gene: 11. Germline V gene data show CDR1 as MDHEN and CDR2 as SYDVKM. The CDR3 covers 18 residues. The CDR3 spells CASSYPGTSGREFDEQFF. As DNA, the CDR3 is TGTGCCAGCAGTTACCCCGGGACTAGCGGGAGGGAATTCGATGAGCAGTTCTTC.

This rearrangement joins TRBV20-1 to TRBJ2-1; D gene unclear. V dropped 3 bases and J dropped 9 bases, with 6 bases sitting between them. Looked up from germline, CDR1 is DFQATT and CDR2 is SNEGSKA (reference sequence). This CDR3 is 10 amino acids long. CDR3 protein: CSARLVEQFF. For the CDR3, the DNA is TGCAGTGCTAGGTTGGTTGAGCAGTTCTTC.

The CDR3, as DNA: TGTGCCAGCAGACCGACAGGGGAGAACGAGCAGTACTTC. Protein sequence: CASRPTGENEQYF. The chain is built from TRBV27 and TRBJ2-7; the match to TRBD1 covers 8 bases. The CDR3 is made up of 13 amino acids. Germline CDR1 and CDR2: MNHEY and SMNVEV (reference sequence). After removal of 6 bases from V and 5 bases from J, the junction contained 6 bases not matched to a gene.

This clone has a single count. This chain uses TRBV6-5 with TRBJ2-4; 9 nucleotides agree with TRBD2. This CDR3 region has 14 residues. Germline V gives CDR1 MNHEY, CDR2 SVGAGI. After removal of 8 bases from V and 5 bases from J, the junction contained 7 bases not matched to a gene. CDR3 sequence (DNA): TGTGCCAGCCGGGGAGCGGGAGGAGAAAACATTCAGTACTTC. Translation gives CASRGAGGENIQYF.

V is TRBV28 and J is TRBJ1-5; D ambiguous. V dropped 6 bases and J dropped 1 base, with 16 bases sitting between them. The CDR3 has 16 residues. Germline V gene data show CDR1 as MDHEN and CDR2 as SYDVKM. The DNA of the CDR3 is TGTGCCAGCAGCATCGTCCTCAGAGGGAGCAATCAGCCCCAGCATTTT. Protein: CASSIVLRGSNQPQHF. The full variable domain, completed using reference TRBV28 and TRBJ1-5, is DVKVTQSSRYLVKRTGEKVFLECVQDMDHENMFWYRQDPGLGLRLIYFSYDVKMKEKGDIPEGYSVSREKKERFSLILESASTNQTSMYLCASSIVLRGSNQPQHFGDGTRLSIL.

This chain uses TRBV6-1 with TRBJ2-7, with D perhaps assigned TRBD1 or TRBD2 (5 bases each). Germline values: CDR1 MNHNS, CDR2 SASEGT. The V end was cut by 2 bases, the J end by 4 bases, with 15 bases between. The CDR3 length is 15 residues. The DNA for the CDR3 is TGTGCCAGCAGTGAATGGCCGGGGCTGATATACGAGCAGTACTTC. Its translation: CASSEWPGLIYEQYF.

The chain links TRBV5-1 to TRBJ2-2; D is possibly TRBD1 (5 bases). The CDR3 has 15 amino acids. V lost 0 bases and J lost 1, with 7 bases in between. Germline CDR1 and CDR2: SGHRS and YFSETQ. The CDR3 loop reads CASSLAGQNTGELFF. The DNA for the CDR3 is TGCGCCAGCAGCTTGGCAGGGCAGAACACCGGGGAGCTGTTTTTT.

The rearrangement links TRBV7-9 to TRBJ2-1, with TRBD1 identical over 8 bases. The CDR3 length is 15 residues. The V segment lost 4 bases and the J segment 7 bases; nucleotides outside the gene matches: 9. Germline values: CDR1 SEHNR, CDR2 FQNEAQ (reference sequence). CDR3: CASSSQGADWNEQFF. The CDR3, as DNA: TGTGCCAGCAGCTCCCAGGGGGCCGATTGGAATGAGCAGTTCTTC.

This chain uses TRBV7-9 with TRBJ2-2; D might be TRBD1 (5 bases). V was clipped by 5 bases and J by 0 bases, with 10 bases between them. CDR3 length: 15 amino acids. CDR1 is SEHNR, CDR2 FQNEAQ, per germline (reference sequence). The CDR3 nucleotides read TGTGCCAGCAGCGACAGCTTGGCGAACACCGGGGAGCTGTTTTTT. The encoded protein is CASSDSLANTGELFF.

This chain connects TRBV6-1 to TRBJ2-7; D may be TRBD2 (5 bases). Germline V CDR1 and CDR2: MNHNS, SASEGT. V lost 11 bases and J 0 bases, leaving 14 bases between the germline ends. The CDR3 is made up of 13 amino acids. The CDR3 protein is CASRGGSSYEQYF. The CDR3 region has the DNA TGTGCCTCCCGGGGTGGGAGCTCCTACGAGCAGTACTTC.

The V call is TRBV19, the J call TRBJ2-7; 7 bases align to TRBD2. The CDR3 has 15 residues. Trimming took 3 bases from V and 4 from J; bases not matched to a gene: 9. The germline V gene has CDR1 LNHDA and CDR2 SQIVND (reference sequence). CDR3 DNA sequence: TGTGCCAGTAGTATCCTGGGCGGGAGAATGTACGAGCAGTACTTC. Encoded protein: CASSILGGRMYEQYF.

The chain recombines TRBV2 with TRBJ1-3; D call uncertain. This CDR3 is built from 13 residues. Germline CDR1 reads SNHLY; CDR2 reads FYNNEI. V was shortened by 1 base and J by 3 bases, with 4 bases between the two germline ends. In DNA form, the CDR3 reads TGTGCCAGCAGTGAAGACTTTGGAAACACCATATATTTT. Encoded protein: CASSEDFGNTIYF.

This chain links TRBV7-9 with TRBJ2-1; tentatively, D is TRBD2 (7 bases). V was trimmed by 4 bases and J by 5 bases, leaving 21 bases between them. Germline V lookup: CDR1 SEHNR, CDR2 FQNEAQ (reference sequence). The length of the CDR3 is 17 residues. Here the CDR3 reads CASSSLRGGAKDNEQFF. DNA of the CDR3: TGTGCCAGCAGCTCCCTCCGAGGGGGGGCGAAGGACAATGAGCAGTTCTTC.

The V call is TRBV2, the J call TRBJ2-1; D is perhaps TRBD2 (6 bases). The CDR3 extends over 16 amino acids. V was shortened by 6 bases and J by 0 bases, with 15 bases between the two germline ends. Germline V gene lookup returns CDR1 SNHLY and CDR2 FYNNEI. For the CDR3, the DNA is TGTGCCAGCAGGTACCGGGAGCTACGCTCCTACAATGAGCAGTTCTTC. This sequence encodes CASRYRELRSYNEQFF.

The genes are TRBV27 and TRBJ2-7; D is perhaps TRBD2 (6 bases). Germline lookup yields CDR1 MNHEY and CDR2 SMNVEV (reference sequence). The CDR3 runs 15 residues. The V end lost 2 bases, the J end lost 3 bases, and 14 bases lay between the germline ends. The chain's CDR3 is CASSLVGLPDYEQYF. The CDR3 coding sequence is TGTGCCAGCAGTTTAGTAGGACTACCCGACTACGAGCAGTACTTC.

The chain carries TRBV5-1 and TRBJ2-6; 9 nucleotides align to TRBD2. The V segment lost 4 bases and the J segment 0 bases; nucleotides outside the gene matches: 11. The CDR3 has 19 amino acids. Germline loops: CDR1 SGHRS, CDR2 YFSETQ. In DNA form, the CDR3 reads TGCGCCAGCAGCGACATAGCGGGAGTAAGCCACTCTGGGGCCAACGTCCTGACTTTC. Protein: CASSDIAGVSHSGANVLTF.